These T cell receptor beta chains were read from a single sample in a study of shared clonotypes between healthy human individuals. Clones were read by immunoSEQ multiplex PCR, and TCRdb kept only the in-frame ones, dropping some. This sample has around 1.9 million clones, with 85% to 95% found just once. The material sequenced was naive CD8+ T cells from PBMCs. Receptors originate from a man between 18 and 29 years old in good health. Some clones in this sample may be carry-over from other donors' samples. The CDR3 runs from the conserved cysteine through the conserved F or W.

V	J	CDR3
TRBV7-3	TRBJ2-1	CASSILPAYNEQFF
TRBV30	TRBJ2-1	CAWSAGYNEQFF
TRBV29-1	TRBJ2-7	CSVRTARYEQYF
TRBV11-2	TRBJ1-3	CASSLTGSGNTIYF
TRBV27	TRBJ2-1	CASSSRLSRGGYNEQFF
TRBV28	TRBJ2-7	CASRELTSGSYEQYF
TRBV5-1	TRBJ2-1	CASSLIHPYGRGPDNEQFF
TRBV30	TRBJ2-2	CAWSVPRYTGELFF
TRBV29-1	TRBJ2-1	CSVEGSPREQFF
TRBV28	TRBJ1-1	CASSALRGRGTEAFF
TRBV28	TRBJ1-2	CASSFPGSLLDYGYTF
TRBV6-5	TRBJ2-7	CASSTQGYYYF
TRBV7-4	TRBJ1-5	CASSSRDRGFYSNQPQHF
TRBV28	TRBJ1-1	CASRDGEAFF
TRBV7-3	TRBJ2-3	CASRSERLDRTDTQYF
TRBV18	TRBJ2-7	CASSAINGGNYEQYF
TRBV5-6	TRBJ2-7	CASSLYMSYEQYF
TRBV19	TRBJ2-1	CASSMEGGRSYNEQFF
TRBV19	TRBJ1-5	CASSIFPGLNQPQHF
TRBV27	TRBJ2-5	CASSLMGGAQETQYF
TRBV4-1	TRBJ2-1	CASRQAGLGNNEQFF
TRBV27	TRBJ1-5	CASSQTAGTGNQPQHF
TRBV5-6	TRBJ2-2	CASSLVGFGELFF
TRBV10-2	TRBJ2-1	CASSESQGTNEQFF
TRBV4-1	TRBJ2-7	CASSLGTRSYEQYF
TRBV7-6	TRBJ2-3	CASSVGLAGVRPDTQYF
TRBV10-3	TRBJ1-1	CAISGQTGMNTEAFF
TRBV19	TRBJ2-1	CASSIWQLNQGQFF
TRBV4-3	TRBJ2-5	CASSQDRSWGETQYF
TRBV10-3	TRBJ2-1	CAISERERGNEQFF
TRBV15	TRBJ1-2	CATSRGGEGDYGYTF
TRBV14	TRBJ2-1	CASSPRDRYHEQFF
TRBV6-6	TRBJ2-1	CASSLTGGGLGEQFF
TRBV28	TRBJ2-7	CASSYQGGGYEQYF
TRBV7-6	TRBJ1-6	CASSLGNGYSPLHF
TRBV28	TRBJ1-5	CASSLGPYSNQPQHF
TRBV27	TRBJ2-7	CASSLTLDYEQYF
TRBV7-9	TRBJ1-2	CASSLALGQGDYTF
TRBV5-1	TRBJ2-5	CASSSPLGTAYQETQYF
TRBV30	TRBJ1-1	CAWRGYTEAFF
TRBV7-2	TRBJ2-3	CASSSPPDTQYF
TRBV15	TRBJ1-1	CATSPRAGNAFF
TRBV19	TRBJ1-1	CASSITLTEAFF
TRBV7-9	TRBJ2-1	CASSSNLAGALYNEQFF
TRBV14	TRBJ2-4	CASSQGGLAKNIQYF